This TCR beta chain was documented in a study of identical twins. Study-wide points: Out-of-frame sharing of TCR alpha in monozygotic twins was underestimated by models. For cord blood, abundant beta clonotypes had fewer insertions, unlike memory repertoires, which showed none. Within beta out-of-frame sequences, the excess sharing observed between twins was weaker.

This clonotype was found a few times. The target antigen is unknown. The authors used template switching to add a universal primer site and gave cDNA unique molecular identifiers. Each CDR3 protein gets one entry after TCRdb re-called the 5' RACE reads with MiXCR. The sample comprises approximately 550,000 distinct CDR3 sequences, about a fifth of which are singletons, and 0.48% rests with the top ten. These data also featured in a second study, about yellow fever vaccine responses in identical twins.

The receptor was isolated from a woman aged 18-29 years in good health. Sequenced sample: CD4+ T cells sorted from blood.

This chain's CDR3 is CSVSGKASSTDTQYF. CDR3 DNA sequence: TGCAGCGTAAGCGGGAAAGCATCGAGCACAGATACGCAGTATTTT. This chain uses TRBV29-1 with TRBJ2-3, with 7 bases that match TRBD2. CDR1 is SQVTM, CDR2 ANQGSEA, per germline. CDR3 length equals 15 residues. V dropped 6 bases and J dropped 0; count of bases not matched to a gene: 9.